The rows below give T cell receptor beta chains drawn from one sample of a study of shared clonotypes between healthy human individuals. Sequencing used immunoSEQ multiplex PCR; TCRdb keeps in-frame clones, though not all of them. Of roughly 2.2 million clones listed, approximately 93% are singletons. Sequencing input: naive CD4+ T cells from PBMCs. These TCRs come from a man younger than 30 in good health. Some clones in this sample may be carry-over from other donors' samples. Each CDR3 is given with its conserved first and last residue. A D gene is named only where the DNA matches it firmly. Where a row states a size, it is once, few, many or the class of an expanded clone; other rows omit it.

D: TRBD2; size: NA; V: TRBV28; J: TRBJ2-2; CDR3: CASSPGGAYTGELFF; DNA: TGTGCCAGCAGCCCGGGAGGCGCGTACACCGGGGAGCTGTTTTTT
D: NA; size: NA; V: TRBV10-3; J: TRBJ2-7; CDR3: CAISGGGEKEQYF; DNA: TGTGCCATCAGTGGCGGAGGGGAGAAAGAGCAGTACTTC
D: NA; size: NA; V: TRBV11-3; J: TRBJ2-3; CDR3: CASSGDTQYF; DNA: TGTGCCAGCAGCGGAGATACGCAGTATTTT
D: NA; size: NA; V: TRBV9; J: TRBJ2-3; CDR3: CASSVRGVTDTQYF; DNA: TGTGCCAGCAGCGTACGAGGGGTAACAGATACGCAGTATTTT
D: NA; size: NA; V: TRBV7-6; J: TRBJ1-3; CDR3: CASSPLSSSGNTIYF; DNA: TGTGCCAGCAGCCCCCTCAGTAGCTCTGGAAACACCATATATTTT
D: TRBD1; size: NA; V: TRBV2; J: TRBJ1-4; CDR3: CASSVTGTVNEKLFF; DNA: TGTGCCAGCAGTGTAACCGGGACAGTCAATGAAAAACTGTTTTTT
D: TRBD1; size: NA; V: TRBV28; J: TRBJ1-5; CDR3: CASRRDRGYSNQPQHF; DNA: TGTGCCAGCAGACGGGACAGGGGATATAGCAATCAGCCCCAGCATTTT
D: TRBD1; size: NA; V: TRBV5-1; J: TRBJ1-1; CDR3: CASSPTGENGDTEAFF; DNA: TGCGCCAGCAGCCCGACAGGGGAGAATGGAGACACTGAAGCTTTCTTT
D: TRBD2; size: NA; V: TRBV7-8; J: TRBJ2-7; CDR3: CASSLRGGFSTYEQYF; DNA: TGTGCCAGCAGCTTACGGGGGGGATTCTCAACCTACGAGCAGTACTTC
D: NA; size: once; V: TRBV6-5; J: TRBJ1-2; CDR3: CASSYGIRERGYTF; DNA: TGTGCCAGCAGTTACGGTATCCGGGAGCGGGGCTACACCTTC
D: NA; size: NA; V: TRBV18; J: TRBJ2-7; CDR3: CASSQAEGATYEQYF; DNA: TGTGCCAGCTCACAGGCGGAGGGCGCTACCTACGAGCAGTACTTC
D: TRBD1; size: NA; V: TRBV14; J: TRBJ2-4; CDR3: CASSQRQGRTDIQYF; DNA: TGTGCCAGCAGCCAGCGACAGGGAAGGACGGACATTCAGTACTTC
D: TRBD1; size: NA; V: TRBV5-4; J: TRBJ1-1; CDR3: CASSSRGWYEAFF; DNA: TGTGCCAGCAGCTCCAGGGGGTGGTATGAAGCTTTCTTT
D: NA; size: NA; V: TRBV5-1; J: TRBJ1-1; CDR3: CASSLGSEIMNTEAFF; DNA: TGCGCCAGCAGCTTGGGGTCGGAGATAATGAACACTGAAGCTTTCTTT
D: NA; size: NA; V: TRBV28; J: TRBJ2-5; CDR3: CASSLFGTQYF; DNA: TGTGCCAGCAGTTTATTTGGGACCCAGTACTTC
D: NA; size: NA; V: TRBV6-5; J: TRBJ1-1; CDR3: CASSSPLNTEAFF; DNA: TGTGCCAGCAGTTCTCCGCTGAACACTGAAGCTTTCTTT
D: NA; size: once; V: TRBV11-2; J: TRBJ1-1; CDR3: CASSYYGSGGATEAFF; DNA: TGTGCCAGCAGCTACTACGGGTCCGGGGGAGCCACTGAAGCTTTCTTT
D: NA; size: NA; V: TRBV4-3; J: TRBJ1-2; CDR3: CASSLGGGNEYGYTF; DNA: TGCGCCAGCAGCCTTGGAGGAGGGAATGAGTATGGCTACACCTTC
D: NA; size: NA; V: TRBV14; J: TRBJ2-3; CDR3: CASSQDRRRPEGVGADTQYF; DNA: TGTGCCAGCAGCCAAGATAGGCGGCGGCCAGAAGGAGTGGGAGCAGATACGCAGTATTTT
D: NA; size: NA; V: TRBV18; J: TRBJ2-2; CDR3: CASSRANTGELFF; DNA: TGTGCCAGCTCACGAGCGAACACCGGGGAGCTGTTTTTT
D: NA; size: NA; V: TRBV7-9; J: TRBJ2-1; CDR3: CASSSRESSYNEQFF; DNA: TGTGCCAGCAGCTCCCGGGAGAGCTCCTACAATGAGCAGTTCTTC
D: TRBD1; size: NA; V: TRBV28; J: TRBJ1-2; CDR3: CASSLYRGYGYTF; DNA: TGTGCCAGCAGTTTGTACAGGGGGTACGGCTACACCTTC
D: NA; size: NA; V: TRBV18; J: TRBJ1-3; CDR3: CASSPIVFQEGASGNTIYF; DNA: TGTGCCAGCTCACCAATAGTCTTCCAGGAGGGCGCCTCTGGAAACACCATATATTTT
D: TRBD2; size: once; V: TRBV5-1; J: TRBJ2-5; CDR3: CASSFRLAGVETQYF; DNA: TGCGCCAGCAGCTTCCGGCTAGCGGGAGTAGAGACCCAGTACTTC
D: NA; size: NA; V: TRBV5-1; J: TRBJ2-3; CDR3: CASSLVGGAEDTQYF; DNA: TGCGCCAGCAGCTTGGTCGGGGGAGCGGAAGATACGCAGTATTTT
D: NA; size: NA; V: TRBV7-8; J: TRBJ2-5; CDR3: CASSLGIKETQYF; DNA: TGTGCCAGCAGCCTCGGGATTAAAGAGACCCAGTACTTC
D: TRBD1; size: NA; V: TRBV19; J: TRBJ2-7; CDR3: CASNGQGYEQYF; DNA: TGTGCCAGTAATGGACAGGGGTACGAGCAGTACTTC
D: NA; size: NA; V: TRBV6-5; J: TRBJ2-2; CDR3: CASSSGQGNTGELFF; DNA: TGTGCCAGCAGTTCGGGGCAGGGGAACACCGGGGAGCTGTTTTTT
D: NA; size: NA; V: TRBV2; J: TRBJ1-1; CDR3: CASSEVGRNTEAFF; DNA: TGTGCCAGCAGTGAAGTGGGGCGGAACACTGAAGCTTTCTTT
D: TRBD1; size: once; V: TRBV6-4; J: TRBJ2-3; CDR3: CASSADREDTQYF; DNA: TGTGCCAGCAGCGCAGACAGGGAGGATACGCAGTATTTT
D: NA; size: NA; V: TRBV6-1; J: TRBJ1-3; CDR3: CASSEGRWGTIYF; DNA: TGTGCCAGCAGTGAGGGACGGTGGGGCACCATATATTTT
D: TRBD1; size: NA; V: TRBV6-1; J: TRBJ2-7; CDR3: CASSRPGQGLYEQYF; DNA: TGTGCCAGCAGTCGTCCGGGACAGGGCCTCTACGAGCAGTACTTC
D: NA; size: few; V: TRBV28; J: TRBJ1-2; CDR3: CASSLTGTVGYTF; DNA: TGTGCCAGCAGTTTAACGGGTACCGTCGGGTACACCTTC
D: NA; size: NA; V: TRBV28; J: TRBJ2-2; CDR3: CASTRDGMNTGELFF; DNA: TGTGCCAGCACCCGGGACGGCATGAACACCGGGGAGCTGTTTTTT
D: NA; size: NA; V: TRBV6-1; J: TRBJ1-5; CDR3: CASRGPGGSNQPQHF; DNA: TGTGCCAGCAGGGGACCTGGGGGGAGCAATCAGCCCCAGCATTTT
D: NA; size: NA; V: TRBV7-9; J: TRBJ1-4; CDR3: CASSLRSLREKLFF; DNA: TGTGCCAGCAGCTTACGGAGTCTAAGGGAAAAACTGTTTTTT
D: NA; size: NA; V: TRBV2; J: TRBJ1-5; CDR3: CASSSRSGGQPQHF; DNA: TGTGCCAGCAGTTCTCGCTCGGGAGGACAGCCCCAGCATTTT
D: NA; size: NA; V: TRBV11-2; J: TRBJ2-7; CDR3: CASLQQNYEQYF; DNA: TGTGCCAGCCTACAACAGAACTACGAGCAGTACTTC
D: TRBD2; size: NA; V: TRBV2; J: TRBJ2-5; CDR3: CASKDGRVETQYF; DNA: TGTGCCAGCAAAGACGGGAGGGTAGAGACCCAGTACTTC
D: NA; size: NA; V: TRBV2; J: TRBJ1-1; CDR3: CASSRVVAEAFF; DNA: TGTGCCAGCAGTCGGGTTGTTGCTGAAGCTTTCTTT
D: NA; size: NA; V: TRBV19; J: TRBJ2-5; CDR3: CASTTGYQETQYF; DNA: TGTGCCAGTACTACAGGGTACCAAGAGACCCAGTACTTC
D: NA; size: NA; V: TRBV14; J: TRBJ2-3; CDR3: CASSYSPGPTDTQYF; DNA: TGTGCCAGCAGTTACAGCCCGGGCCCCACAGATACGCAGTATTTT
D: NA; size: NA; V: TRBV6-1; J: TRBJ2-7; CDR3: CASTLGVDEQYF; DNA: TGTGCCAGCACCTTAGGGGTGGACGAGCAGTACTTC
D: NA; size: NA; V: TRBV6-5; J: TRBJ2-2; CDR3: CASSYEGTLTGELFF; DNA: TGTGCCAGCAGTTACGAAGGGACTCTCACCGGGGAGCTGTTTTTT
D: NA; size: NA; V: TRBV28; J: TRBJ1-2; CDR3: CASSLQGLYGYTF; DNA: TGTGCCAGCAGTTTACAGGGCCTCTATGGCTACACCTTC
D: TRBD2; size: once; V: TRBV28; J: TRBJ2-7; CDR3: CASSSQKGTRGTYEQYF; DNA: TGTGCCAGCAGCTCCCAAAAAGGGACTAGGGGGACCTACGAGCAGTACTTC
D: TRBD1; size: NA; V: TRBV19; J: TRBJ1-5; CDR3: CASSISTAAGTGDRQPQHF; DNA: TGTGCCAGTAGTATATCCACAGCCGCAGGGACAGGCGACCGTCAGCCCCAGCATTTT
D: NA; size: NA; V: TRBV28; J: TRBJ2-2; CDR3: CAIGTLLANTGELFF; DNA: TGTGCCATCGGGACACTCCTAGCGAACACCGGGGAGCTGTTTTTT
D: NA; size: NA; V: TRBV9; J: TRBJ2-7; CDR3: CASSGSPGTLNYEQYF; DNA: TGTGCCAGCAGCGGGTCGCCCGGGACGTTGAATTACGAGCAGTACTTC
D: NA; size: NA; V: TRBV12-5; J: TRBJ1-5; CDR3: CASGLTENQPQHF; DNA: TGTGCTAGTGGTTTGACGGAGAATCAGCCCCAGCATTTT
D: NA; size: NA; V: TRBV5-4; J: TRBJ2-7; CDR3: CASSQGPSGEQYF; DNA: TGTGCCAGCAGCCAGGGACCATCTGGCGAGCAGTACTTC
D: NA; size: NA; V: TRBV9; J: TRBJ1-2; CDR3: CASSVDPDARGGYTF; DNA: TGTGCCAGCAGCGTAGACCCAGACGCAAGGGGTGGCTACACCTTC
D: NA; size: NA; V: TRBV27; J: TRBJ2-1; CDR3: CASRPTAYNEQFF; DNA: TGTGCCAGCAGGCCCACAGCCTACAATGAGCAGTTCTTC
D: NA; size: NA; V: TRBV30; J: TRBJ1-1; CDR3: CAWSMRKTEAFF; DNA: TGTGCCTGGAGTATGAGGAAAACTGAAGCTTTCTTT